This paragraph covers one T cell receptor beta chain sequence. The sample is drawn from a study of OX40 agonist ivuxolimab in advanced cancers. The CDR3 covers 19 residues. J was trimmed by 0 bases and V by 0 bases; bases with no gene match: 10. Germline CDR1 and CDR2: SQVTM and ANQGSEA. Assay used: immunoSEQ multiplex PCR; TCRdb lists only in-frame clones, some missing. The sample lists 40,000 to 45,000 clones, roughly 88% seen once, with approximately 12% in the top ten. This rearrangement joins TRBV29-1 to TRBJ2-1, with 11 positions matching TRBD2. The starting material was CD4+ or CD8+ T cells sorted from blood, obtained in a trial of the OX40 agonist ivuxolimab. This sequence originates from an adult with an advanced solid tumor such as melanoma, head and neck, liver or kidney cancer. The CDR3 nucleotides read TGCAGCGTTGAAGATGGTTGGCTAGCGGGAGGAACCTCCTACAATGAGCAGTTCTTC. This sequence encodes CSVEDGWLAGGTSYNEQFF.